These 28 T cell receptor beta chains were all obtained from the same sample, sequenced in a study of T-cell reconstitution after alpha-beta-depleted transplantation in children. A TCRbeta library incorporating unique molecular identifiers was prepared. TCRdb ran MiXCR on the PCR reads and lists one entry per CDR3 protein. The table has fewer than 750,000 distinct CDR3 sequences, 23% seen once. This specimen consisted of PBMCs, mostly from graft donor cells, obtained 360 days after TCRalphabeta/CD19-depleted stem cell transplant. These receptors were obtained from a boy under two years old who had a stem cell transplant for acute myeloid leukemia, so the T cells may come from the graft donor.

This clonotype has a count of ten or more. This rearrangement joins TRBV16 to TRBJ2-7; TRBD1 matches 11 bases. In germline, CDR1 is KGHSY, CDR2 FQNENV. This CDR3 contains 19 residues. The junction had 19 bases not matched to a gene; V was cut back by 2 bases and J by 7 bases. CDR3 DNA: TGTGCCAGCAGCCAAACATGGGCGGACAGGGGGCGAAGAGCGCGGGAGCAGTACTTC. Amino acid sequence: CASSQTWADRGRRAREQYF. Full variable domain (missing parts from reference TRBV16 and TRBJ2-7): GEEVAQTPKHLVRGEGQKAKLYCAPIKGHSYVFWYQQVLKNEFKFLISFQNENVFDETGMPKERFSAKCLPNSPCSLEIQATKLEDSAVYFCASSQTWADRGRRAREQYFGPGTRLTVT.

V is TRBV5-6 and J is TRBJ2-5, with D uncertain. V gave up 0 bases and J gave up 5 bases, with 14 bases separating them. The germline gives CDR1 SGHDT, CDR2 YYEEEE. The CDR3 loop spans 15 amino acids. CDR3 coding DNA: TGTGCCAGCAGCTTGGGGCTCAGGAAGATGGAGACCCAGTACTTC. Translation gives CASSLGLRKMETQYF.

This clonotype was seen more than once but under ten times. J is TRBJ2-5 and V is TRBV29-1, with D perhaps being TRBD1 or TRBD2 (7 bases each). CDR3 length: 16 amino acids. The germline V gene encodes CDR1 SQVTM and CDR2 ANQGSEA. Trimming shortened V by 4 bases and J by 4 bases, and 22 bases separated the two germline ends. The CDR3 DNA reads TGCAGCGTTGCTCCTCCTTTCAGGGGGGGAGGAGAGACCCAGTACTTC. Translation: CSVAPPFRGGGETQYF.

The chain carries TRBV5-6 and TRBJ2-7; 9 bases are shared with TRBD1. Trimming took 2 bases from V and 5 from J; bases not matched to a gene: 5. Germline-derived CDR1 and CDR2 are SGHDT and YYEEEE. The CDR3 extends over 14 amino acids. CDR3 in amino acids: CASSFRDRAHEQYF. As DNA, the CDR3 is TGTGCCAGCAGCTTCCGGGACAGGGCACACGAGCAGTACTTC.

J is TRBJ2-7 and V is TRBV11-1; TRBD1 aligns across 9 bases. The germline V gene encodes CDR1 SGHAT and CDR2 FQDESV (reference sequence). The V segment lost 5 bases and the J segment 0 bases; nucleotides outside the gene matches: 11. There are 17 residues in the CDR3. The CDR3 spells CASSRGQGGPSSYEQYF. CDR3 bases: TGTGCCAGCAGCCGGGGACAGGGAGGCCCCAGCTCCTACGAGCAGTACTTC.

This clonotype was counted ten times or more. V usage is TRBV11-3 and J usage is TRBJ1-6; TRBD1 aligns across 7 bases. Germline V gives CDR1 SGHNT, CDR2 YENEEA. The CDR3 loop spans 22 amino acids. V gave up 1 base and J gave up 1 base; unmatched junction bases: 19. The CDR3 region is CASSLGGGRVPQWRSYNSPLHF. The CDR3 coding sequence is TGTGCCAGCAGCTTAGGAGGGGGCAGGGTGCCCCAATGGAGATCCTATAATTCACCCCTCCACTTT. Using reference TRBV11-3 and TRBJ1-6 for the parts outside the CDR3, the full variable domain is EAGVVQSPRYKIIEKKQPVAFWCNPISGHNTLYWYLQNLGQGPELLIRYENEEAVDDSQLPKDRFSAERLKGVDSTLKIQPAELGDSAVYLCASSLGGGRVPQWRSYNSPLHFGNGTRLTVT.

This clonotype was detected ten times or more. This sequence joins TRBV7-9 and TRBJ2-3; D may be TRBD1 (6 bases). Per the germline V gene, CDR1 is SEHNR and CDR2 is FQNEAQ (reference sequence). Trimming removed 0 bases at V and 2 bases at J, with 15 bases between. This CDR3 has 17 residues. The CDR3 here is CASSLAPAGEITDTQYF. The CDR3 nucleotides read TGTGCCAGCAGCTTAGCCCCGGCAGGGGAAATCACAGATACGCAGTATTTT.

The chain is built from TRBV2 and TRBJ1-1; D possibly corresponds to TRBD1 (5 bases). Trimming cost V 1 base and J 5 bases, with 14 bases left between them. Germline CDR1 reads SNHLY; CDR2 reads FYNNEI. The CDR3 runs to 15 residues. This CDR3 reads CASSEDRRVRTEAFF. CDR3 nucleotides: TGTGCCAGCAGTGAAGATCGCAGGGTAAGGACTGAAGCTTTCTTT. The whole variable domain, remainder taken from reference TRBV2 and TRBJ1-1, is EPEVTQTPSHQVTQMGQEVILRCVPISNHLYFYWYRQILGQKVEFLVSFYNNEISEKSEIFDDQFSVERPDGSNFTLKIRSTKLEDSAMYFCASSEDRRVRTEAFFGQGTRLTVV.

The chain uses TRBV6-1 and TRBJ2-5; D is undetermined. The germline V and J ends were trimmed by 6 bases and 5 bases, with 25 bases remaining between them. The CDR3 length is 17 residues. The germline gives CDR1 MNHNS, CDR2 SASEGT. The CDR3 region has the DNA TGTGCCAGCAGCCAAGCCCGACACTGGGCATTTGGGGAGACCCAGTACTTC. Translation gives CASSQARHWAFGETQYF.

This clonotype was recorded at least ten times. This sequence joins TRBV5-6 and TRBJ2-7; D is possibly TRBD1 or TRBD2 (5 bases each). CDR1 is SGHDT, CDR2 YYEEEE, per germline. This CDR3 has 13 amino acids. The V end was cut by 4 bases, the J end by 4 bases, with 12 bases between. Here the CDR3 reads CASSGGPLYEQYV. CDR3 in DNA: TGTGCCAGCAGCGGGGGACCGCTATACGAGCAGTACGTC.

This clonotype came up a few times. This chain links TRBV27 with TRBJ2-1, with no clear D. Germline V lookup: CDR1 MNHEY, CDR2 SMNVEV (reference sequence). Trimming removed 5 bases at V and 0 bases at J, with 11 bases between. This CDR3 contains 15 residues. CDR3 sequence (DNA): TGTGCCAGCAGTAATAGCCGTTTCTCCTACAATGAGCAGTTCTTC. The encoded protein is CASSNSRFSYNEQFF.

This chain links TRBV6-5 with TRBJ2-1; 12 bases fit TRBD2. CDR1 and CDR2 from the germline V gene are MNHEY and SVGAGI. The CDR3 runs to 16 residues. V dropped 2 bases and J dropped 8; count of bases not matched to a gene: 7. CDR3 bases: TGTGCCAGCAGTTACGGGCTAGCGGGGGGGTACGATGAGCAGTTCTTC. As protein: CASSYGLAGGYDEQFF.

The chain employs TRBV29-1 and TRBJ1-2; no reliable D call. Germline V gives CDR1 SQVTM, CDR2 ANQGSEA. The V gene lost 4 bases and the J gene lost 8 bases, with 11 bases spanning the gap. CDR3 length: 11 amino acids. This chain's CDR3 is CSVGFSGGYTF. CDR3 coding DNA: TGCAGCGTTGGGTTCTCGGGGGGCTACACCTTC.

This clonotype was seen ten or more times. Here the CDR3 DNA reads TGCAGTGCCGCGGAGGGACGGGTTTCACCCCTCCACTTT. It translates to CSAAEGRVSPLHF. The chain is built from TRBV20-1 and TRBJ1-6, with D possibly matching TRBD1 (5 bases). From germline, CDR1 is DFQATT and CDR2 SNEGSKA (reference sequence). V was shortened by 6 bases and J by 9 bases, with 15 bases between the two germline ends. CDR3 length: 13 residues.

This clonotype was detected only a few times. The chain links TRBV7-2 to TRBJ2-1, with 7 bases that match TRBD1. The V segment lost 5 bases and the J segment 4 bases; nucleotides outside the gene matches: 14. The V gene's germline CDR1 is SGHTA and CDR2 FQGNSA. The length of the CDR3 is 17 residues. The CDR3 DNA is TGTGCCAGCAGCCCATGGACAGGCAGGGTATCTTACAATGAGCAGTTCTTC. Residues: CASSPWTGRVSYNEQFF.

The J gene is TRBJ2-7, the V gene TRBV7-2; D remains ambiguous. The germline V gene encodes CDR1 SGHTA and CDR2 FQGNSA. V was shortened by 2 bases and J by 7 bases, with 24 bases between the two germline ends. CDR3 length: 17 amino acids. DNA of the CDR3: TGTGCCAGCAGCTTACGACACCCGGTAGGGCAGATGGGGGAGCAGTACTTC. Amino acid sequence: CASSLRHPVGQMGEQYF. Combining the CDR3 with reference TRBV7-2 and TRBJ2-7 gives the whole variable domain GAGVSQSPSNKVTEKGKDVELRCDPISGHTALYWYRQSLGQGLEFLIYFQGNSAPDKSGLPSDRFSAERTGGSVSTLTIQRTQQEDSAVYLCASSLRHPVGQMGEQYFGPGTRLTVT.

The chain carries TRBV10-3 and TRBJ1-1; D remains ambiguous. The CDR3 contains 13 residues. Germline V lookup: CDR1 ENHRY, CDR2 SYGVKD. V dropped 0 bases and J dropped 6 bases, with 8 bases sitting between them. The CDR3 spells CAISESQDAEAFF. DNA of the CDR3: TGTGCCATCAGTGAGTCGCAGGATGCTGAAGCTTTCTTT.

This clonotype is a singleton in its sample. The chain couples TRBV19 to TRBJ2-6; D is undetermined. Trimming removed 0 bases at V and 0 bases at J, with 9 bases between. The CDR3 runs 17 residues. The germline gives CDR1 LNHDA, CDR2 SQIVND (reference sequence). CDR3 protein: CASSIDRRPSGANVLTF. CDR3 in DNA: TGTGCCAGTAGTATAGATCGACGGCCCTCTGGGGCCAACGTCCTGACTTTC.

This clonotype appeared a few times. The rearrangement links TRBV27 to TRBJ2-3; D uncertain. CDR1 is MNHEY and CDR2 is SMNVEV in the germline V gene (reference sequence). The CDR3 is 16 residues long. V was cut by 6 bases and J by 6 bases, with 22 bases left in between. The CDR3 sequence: CASSLFRSHRSDTQYF. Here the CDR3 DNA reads TGTGCCAGCAGCCTATTCCGGTCCCACCGTTCGGATACGCAGTATTTT.

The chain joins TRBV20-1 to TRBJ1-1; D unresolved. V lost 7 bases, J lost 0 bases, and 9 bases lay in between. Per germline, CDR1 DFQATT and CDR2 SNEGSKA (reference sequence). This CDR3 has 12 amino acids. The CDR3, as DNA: TGCAGTGGGGCCCGAATGAACACTGAAGCTTTCTTT. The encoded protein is CSGARMNTEAFF.

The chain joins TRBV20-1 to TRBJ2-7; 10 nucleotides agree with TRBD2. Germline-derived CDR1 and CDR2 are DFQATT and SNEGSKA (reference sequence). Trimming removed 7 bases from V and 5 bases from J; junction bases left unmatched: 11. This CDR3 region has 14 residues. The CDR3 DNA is TGCAGTGTCCTGCGCGCTAGCGGGGGAGACGAGCAGTACTTC. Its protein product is CSVLRASGGDEQYF.

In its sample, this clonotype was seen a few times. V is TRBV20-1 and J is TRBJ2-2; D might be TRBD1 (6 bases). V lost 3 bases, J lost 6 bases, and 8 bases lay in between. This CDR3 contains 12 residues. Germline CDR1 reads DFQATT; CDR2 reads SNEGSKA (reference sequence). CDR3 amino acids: CSASRGSGELFF. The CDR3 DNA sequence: TGCAGTGCTAGCAGGGGTTCCGGGGAGCTGTTTTTT.

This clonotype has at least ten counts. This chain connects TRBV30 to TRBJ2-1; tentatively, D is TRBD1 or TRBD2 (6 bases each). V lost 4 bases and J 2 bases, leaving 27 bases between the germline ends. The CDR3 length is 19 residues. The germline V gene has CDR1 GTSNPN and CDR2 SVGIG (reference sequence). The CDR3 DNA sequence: TGTGCCTGGATGGGGTCGGTCGGGGGCGCTATCAGGGCCTACAATGAGCAGTTCTTC. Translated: CAWMGSVGGAIRAYNEQFF.

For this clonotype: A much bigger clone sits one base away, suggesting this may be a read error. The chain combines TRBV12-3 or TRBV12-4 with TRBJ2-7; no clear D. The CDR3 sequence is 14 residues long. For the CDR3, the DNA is TGTGCCAGCTGTTTAGGCACTACCCTCTACGAGCAGTACGTC. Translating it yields CASCLGTTLYEQYV.

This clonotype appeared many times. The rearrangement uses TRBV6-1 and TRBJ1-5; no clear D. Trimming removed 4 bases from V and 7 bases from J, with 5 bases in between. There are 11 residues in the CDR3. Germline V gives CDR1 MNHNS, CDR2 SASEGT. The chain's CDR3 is CASSGTQPQHF. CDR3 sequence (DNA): TGTGCCAGCAGTGGAACCCAGCCCCAGCATTTT.

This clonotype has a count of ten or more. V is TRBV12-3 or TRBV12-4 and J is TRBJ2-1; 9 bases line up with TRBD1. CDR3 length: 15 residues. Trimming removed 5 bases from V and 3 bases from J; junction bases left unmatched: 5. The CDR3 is CASSPDRGSYNEQFF. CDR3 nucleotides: TGTGCCAGCAGTCCAGACAGGGGGAGCTACAATGAGCAGTTCTTC.

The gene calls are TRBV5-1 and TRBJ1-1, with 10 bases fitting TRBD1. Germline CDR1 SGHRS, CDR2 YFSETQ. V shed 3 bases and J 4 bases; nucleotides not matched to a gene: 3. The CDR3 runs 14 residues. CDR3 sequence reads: CASSWGDRGTEAFF. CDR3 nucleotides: TGCGCCAGCAGCTGGGGGGACAGGGGCACTGAAGCTTTCTTT.

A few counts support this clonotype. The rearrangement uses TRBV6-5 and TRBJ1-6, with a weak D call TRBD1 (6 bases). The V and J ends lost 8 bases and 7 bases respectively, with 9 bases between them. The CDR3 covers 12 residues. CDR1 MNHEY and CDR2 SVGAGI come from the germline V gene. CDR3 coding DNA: TGTGCCAGCCGTAGGGGGAATTCACCCCTCCACTTT. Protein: CASRRGNSPLHF.